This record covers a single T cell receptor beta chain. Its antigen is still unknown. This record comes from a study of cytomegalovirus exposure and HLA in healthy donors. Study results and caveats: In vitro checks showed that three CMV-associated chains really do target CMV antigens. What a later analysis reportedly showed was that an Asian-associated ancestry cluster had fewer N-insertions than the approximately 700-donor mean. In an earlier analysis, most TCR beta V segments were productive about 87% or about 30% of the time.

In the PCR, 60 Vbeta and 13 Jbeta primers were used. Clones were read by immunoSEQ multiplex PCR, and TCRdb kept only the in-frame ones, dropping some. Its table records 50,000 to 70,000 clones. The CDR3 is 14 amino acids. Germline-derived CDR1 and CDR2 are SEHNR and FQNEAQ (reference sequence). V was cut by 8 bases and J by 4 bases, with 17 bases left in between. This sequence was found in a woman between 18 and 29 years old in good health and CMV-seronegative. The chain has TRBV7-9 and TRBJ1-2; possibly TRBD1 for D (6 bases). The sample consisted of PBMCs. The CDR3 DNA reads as TGTGCCAGCGGTCAGGACAGTCTACTCTATGGCTACACCTTC. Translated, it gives CASGQDSLLYGYTF.